This TCR beta chain was captured by sequencing in a study of blood T cell repertoires in COVID-19. Repertoires were generated with immunoSEQ multiplex PCR, while TCRdb's copy carries only in-frame clones and drops some. The table includes approximately 180,000 clones, more than 75% detected once. This clone showed up just a few times. All enrollees were about 18 to 95 years old and from approximately 25 US areas. The CDR3 is made up of 15 amino acids. CDR1 is SQVTM and CDR2 is ANQGSEA in the germline V gene. V was trimmed by 4 bases and J by 8 bases, leaving 20 bases between them. The sequence derives from a human donor with acute COVID-19. The donor label of this sample is uncertain. Sequencing was done on a sample of PBMCs or T cells enriched from blood (not recorded which). V usage is TRBV29-1 and J usage is TRBJ1-4; the D gene is possibly TRBD1 (5 bases). Written as DNA, the CDR3 is TGCAGCGTTGGGGCCCTCCAGGGTGAAGGAGAAAAACTGTTTTTT. Its protein is CSVGALQGEGEKLFF.